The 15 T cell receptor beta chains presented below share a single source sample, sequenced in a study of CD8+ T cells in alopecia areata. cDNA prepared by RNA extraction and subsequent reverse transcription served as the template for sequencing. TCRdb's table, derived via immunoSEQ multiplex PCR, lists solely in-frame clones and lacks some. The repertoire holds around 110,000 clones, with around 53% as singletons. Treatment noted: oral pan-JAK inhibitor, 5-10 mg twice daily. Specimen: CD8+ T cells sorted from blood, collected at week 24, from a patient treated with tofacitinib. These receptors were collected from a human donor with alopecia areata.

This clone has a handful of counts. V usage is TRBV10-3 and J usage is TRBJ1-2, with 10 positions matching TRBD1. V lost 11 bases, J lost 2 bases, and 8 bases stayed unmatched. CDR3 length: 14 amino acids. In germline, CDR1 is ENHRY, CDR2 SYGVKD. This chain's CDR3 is CASESGQGNYGYTF. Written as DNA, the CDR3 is TGTGCCTCCGAGTCGGGACAGGGGAACTATGGCTACACCTTC.

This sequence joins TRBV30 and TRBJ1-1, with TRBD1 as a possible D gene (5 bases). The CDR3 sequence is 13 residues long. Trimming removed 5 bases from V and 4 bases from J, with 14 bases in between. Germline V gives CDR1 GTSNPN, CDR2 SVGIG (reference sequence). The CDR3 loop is CAWGRDLSTEAFF. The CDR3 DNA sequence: TGTGCCTGGGGAAGGGACCTGAGCACTGAAGCTTTCTTT. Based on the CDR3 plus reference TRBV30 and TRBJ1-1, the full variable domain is SQTIHQWPATLVQPVGSPLSLECTVEGTSNPNLYWYRQAAGRGLQLLFYSVGIGQISSEVPQNLSASRPQDRQFILSSKKLLLSDSGFYLCAWGRDLSTEAFFGQGTRLTVV.

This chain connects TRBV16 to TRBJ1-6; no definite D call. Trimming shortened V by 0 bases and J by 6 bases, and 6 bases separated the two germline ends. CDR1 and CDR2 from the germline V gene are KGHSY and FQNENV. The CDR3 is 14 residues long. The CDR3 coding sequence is TGTGCCAGCAGCCAATCGGGCGGTAATTCACCCCTCCACTTT. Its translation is CASSQSGGNSPLHF.

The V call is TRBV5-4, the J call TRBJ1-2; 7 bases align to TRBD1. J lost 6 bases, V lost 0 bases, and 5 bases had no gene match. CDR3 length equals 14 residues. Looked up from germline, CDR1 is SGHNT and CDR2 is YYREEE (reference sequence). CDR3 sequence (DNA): TGTGCCAGCAGCTTGGGAGGGGGCGGAGATGGCTACACCTTC. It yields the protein CASSLGGGGDGYTF.

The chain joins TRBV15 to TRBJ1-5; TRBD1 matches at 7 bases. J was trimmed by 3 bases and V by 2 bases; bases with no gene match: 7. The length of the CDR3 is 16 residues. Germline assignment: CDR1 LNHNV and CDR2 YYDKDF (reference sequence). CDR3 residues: CATSRRSRGVNQPQHF. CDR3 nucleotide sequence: TGTGCCACCAGCAGAAGGTCCAGGGGGGTCAATCAGCCCCAGCATTTT.

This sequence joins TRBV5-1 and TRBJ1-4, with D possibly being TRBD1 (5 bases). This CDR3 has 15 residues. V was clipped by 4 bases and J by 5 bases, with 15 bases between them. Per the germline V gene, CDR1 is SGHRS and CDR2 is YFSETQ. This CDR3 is CASSGPGPRNEKLFF. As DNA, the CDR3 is TGCGCCAGCAGCGGACCGGGACCGCGGAATGAAAAACTGTTTTTT.

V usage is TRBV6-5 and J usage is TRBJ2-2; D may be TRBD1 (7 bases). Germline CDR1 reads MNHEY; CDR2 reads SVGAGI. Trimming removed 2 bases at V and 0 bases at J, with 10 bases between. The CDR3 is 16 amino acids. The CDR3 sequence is CASSYQGGSNTGELFF. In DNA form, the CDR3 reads TGTGCCAGCAGTTACCAGGGGGGCTCGAACACCGGGGAGCTGTTTTTT.

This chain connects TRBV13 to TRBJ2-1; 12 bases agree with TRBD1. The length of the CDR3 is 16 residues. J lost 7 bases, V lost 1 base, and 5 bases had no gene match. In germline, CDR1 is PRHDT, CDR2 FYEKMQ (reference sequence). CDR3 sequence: CASSLAGTGGRNEQFF. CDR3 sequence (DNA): TGTGCCAGCAGCTTAGCTGGGACAGGGGGCCGGAATGAGCAGTTCTTC. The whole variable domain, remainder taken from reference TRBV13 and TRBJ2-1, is AAGVIQSPRHLIKEKRETATLKCYPIPRHDTVYWYQQGPGQDPQFLISFYEKMQSDKGSIPDRFSAQQFSDYHSELNMSSLELGDSALYFCASSLAGTGGRNEQFFGPGTRLTVL.

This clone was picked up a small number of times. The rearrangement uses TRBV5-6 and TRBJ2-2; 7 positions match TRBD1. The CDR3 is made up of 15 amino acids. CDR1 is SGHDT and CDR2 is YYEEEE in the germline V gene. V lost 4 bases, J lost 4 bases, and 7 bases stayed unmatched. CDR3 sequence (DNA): TGTGCCAGCAGCCTTACAGGGGCGGGCACCGGGGAGCTGTTTTTT. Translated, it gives CASSLTGAGTGELFF.

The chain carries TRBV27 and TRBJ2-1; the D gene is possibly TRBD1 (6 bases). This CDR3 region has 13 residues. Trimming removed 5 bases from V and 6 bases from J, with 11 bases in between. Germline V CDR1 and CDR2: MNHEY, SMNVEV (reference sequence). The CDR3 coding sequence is TGTGCCAGCAGTCCAGGACAGCCCAATGAGCAGTTCTTC. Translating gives CASSPGQPNEQFF.

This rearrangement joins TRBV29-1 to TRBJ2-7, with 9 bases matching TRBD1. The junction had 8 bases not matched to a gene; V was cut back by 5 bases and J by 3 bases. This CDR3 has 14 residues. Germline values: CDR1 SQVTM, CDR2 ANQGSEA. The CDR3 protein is CSVRTGERGYEQYF. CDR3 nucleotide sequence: TGCAGCGTTCGGACAGGGGAGAGGGGCTACGAGCAGTACTTC.

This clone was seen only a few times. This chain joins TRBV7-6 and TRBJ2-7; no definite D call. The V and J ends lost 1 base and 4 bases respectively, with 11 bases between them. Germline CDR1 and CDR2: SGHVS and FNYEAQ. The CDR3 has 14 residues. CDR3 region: CASSLGANSYEQYF. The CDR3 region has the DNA TGTGCCAGCAGCTTAGGTGCCAACTCTTACGAGCAGTACTTC.

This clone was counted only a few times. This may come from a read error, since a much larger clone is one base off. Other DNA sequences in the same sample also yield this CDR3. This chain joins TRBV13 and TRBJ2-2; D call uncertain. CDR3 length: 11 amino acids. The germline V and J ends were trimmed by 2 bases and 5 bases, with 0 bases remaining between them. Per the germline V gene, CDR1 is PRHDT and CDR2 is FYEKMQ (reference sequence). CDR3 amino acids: CASSLTGELFF. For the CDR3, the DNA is TGTGCCAGCAGCTTAACCGGGGAGCTGTTTTTT.

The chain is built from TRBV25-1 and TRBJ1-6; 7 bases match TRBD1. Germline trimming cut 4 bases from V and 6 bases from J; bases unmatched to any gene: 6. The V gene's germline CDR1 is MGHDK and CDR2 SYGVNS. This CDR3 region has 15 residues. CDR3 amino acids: CASSGGGWGNSPLHF. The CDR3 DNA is TGTGCCAGCAGTGGAGGGGGCTGGGGTAATTCACCCCTCCACTTT.

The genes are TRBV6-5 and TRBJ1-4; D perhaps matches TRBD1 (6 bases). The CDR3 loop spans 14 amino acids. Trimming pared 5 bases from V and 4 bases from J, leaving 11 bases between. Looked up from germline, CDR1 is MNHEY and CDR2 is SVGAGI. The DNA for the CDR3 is TGTGCCAGCAGTGCTACAGGGAATAATGAAAAACTGTTTTTT. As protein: CASSATGNNEKLFF.